Listed below are T cell receptor beta chains from one sample, sequenced in a study of T cells of healthy individuals. TCRdb analysed the 5' RACE reads with MiXCR anew, one entry per CDR3 protein. The sample lists some 82,000 distinct CDR3 sequences, around 5.1% seen once, with roughly 7.5% in the top ten. The receptors were sampled from a female donor in good health. Both conserved end residues are part of each CDR3. The D gene is left open where the match is weak. Clone sizes are given selectively: once, few, many, or a class where the clone is expanded.

d_gene	abundance	v_gene	j_gene	CDR3nt	CDR3aa
NA	few	TRBV12-3/TRBV12-4	TRBJ1-3	TGTGCCAGCAGTTCGCATCAGGGTTCTGGAAACACCATATATTTT	CASSSHQGSGNTIYF
TRBD1	NA	TRBV27	TRBJ2-7	TGTGCCAGCAGTCGTCCGGGACAGGGTACGTGGGAGCAGTACTTC	CASSRPGQGTWEQYF
NA	NA	TRBV7-8	TRBJ2-1	TGTGCCAGCAGCTTGACGCCCTCCTACAATGAGCAGTTCTTC	CASSLTPSYNEQFF
TRBD1	NA	TRBV7-2	TRBJ1-2	TGTGCCAGCAGCTGGACAGGGGAACTCTACACCTTC	CASSWTGELYTF
TRBD2	few	TRBV3-1	TRBJ2-6	TGTGCCAGCAGCCAAATCCTACTAGCGGGAGCGGCTGGGGCCAACGTCCTGACTTTC	CASSQILLAGAAGANVLTF
TRBD1	many	TRBV27	TRBJ2-3	TGTGCCAGCAGTCCGCCCGGGACAGGGGCAAATACGCAGTATTTT	CASSPPGTGANTQYF
NA	few	TRBV4-3	TRBJ2-7	TGCGCCAGCAGCCAAGCCGCCAGGGCCGGCCACCCGCAGTACTTC	CASSQAARAGHPQYF
TRBD1	few	TRBV20-1	TRBJ2-7	TGCAGTGCTAGGCCCACCGGGACAGGGGGCCACTCAAACGAGCAGTACTTC	CSARPTGTGGHSNEQYF
TRBD1	few	TRBV28	TRBJ2-2	TGTGCCAGCAGTTCGAAAAAAAATCCGGGACAGGGAAACACCGGGGAGCTGTTTTTT	CASSSKKNPGQGNTGELFF
NA	many	TRBV9	TRBJ1-5	TGTGCCAGCAGCCCAACCGTGGACCTTAGGAGTTATAGCAATCAGCCCCAGCATTTT	CASSPTVDLRSYSNQPQHF
NA	NA	TRBV20-1	TRBJ1-1	TGCAGTGCTAGAGTCGGGGGCCTCCGAAACACTGAAGCTTTCTTT	CSARVGGLRNTEAFF
NA	many	TRBV28	TRBJ2-5	TGTGCCAGCAGCCTACCCGGGGGAGAGACCCAGTACTTC	CASSLPGGETQYF
NA	few	TRBV5-1	TRBJ1-1	TGCGCCAGCAGCTTCAGGACAACAGGCACTGAAGCTTTCTTT	CASSFRTTGTEAFF
TRBD2	many	TRBV12-3/TRBV12-4	TRBJ2-7	TGTGCCAGCAGTTTGGCGGGAGGGGCGGCCGAGCAGTACTTC	CASSLAGGAAEQYF
NA	many	TRBV6-5	TRBJ2-7	TGTGCCAGCAGTTACGGATCAGGAGTAACCCCGCACGAGCAGTACTTC	CASSYGSGVTPHEQYF
NA	many	TRBV7-2	TRBJ2-3	TGTGCCAGCAGCTTAAACTTCCGGATCACGGCAGATACGCAGTATTTT	CASSLNFRITADTQYF
TRBD2	NA	TRBV7-6	TRBJ2-1	TGTGCCAGCAGTTGGACTAGCGGGGATTACAATGAGCAGTTCTTC	CASSWTSGDYNEQFF
TRBD1	few	TRBV2	TRBJ2-1	TGTGCCAGCAGTTGGGACAGTGGGGTTGAGCAGTTCTTC	CASSWDSGVEQFF
NA	few	TRBV6-1	TRBJ1-2	TGTGCCAGCAGTGAGAGAGGACACGACAGGCAGTATGGCTACACCTTC	CASSERGHDRQYGYTF
NA	many	TRBV28	TRBJ2-7	TGTGCCAGCAGTACACCCCCCGGAGGGGACGAGCAGTACTTC	CASSTPPGGDEQYF
NA	NA	TRBV5-1	TRBJ2-7	TGCGCCAGCAGCGTCGGGACTCCCTACGAGCAGTACTTC	CASSVGTPYEQYF
NA	few	TRBV28	TRBJ2-3	TGTGCCAGCAGTTTATTCCAGGGTACAGATACGCAGTATTTT	CASSLFQGTDTQYF